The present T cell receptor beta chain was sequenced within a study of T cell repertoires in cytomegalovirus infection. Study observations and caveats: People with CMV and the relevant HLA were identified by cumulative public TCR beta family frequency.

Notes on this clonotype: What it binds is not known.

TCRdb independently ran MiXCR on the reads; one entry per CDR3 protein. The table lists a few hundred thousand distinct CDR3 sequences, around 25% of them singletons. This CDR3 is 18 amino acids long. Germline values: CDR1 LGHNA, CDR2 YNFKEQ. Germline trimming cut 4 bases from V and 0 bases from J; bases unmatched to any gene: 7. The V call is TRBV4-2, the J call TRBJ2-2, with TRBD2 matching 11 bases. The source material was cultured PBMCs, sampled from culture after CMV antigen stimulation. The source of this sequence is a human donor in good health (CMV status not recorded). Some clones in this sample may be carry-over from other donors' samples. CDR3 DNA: TGTGCCAGCAGCCGCAAGACTAGCGGGGAAACGAACACCGGGGAGCTGTTTTTT. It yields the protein CASSRKTSGETNTGELFF.